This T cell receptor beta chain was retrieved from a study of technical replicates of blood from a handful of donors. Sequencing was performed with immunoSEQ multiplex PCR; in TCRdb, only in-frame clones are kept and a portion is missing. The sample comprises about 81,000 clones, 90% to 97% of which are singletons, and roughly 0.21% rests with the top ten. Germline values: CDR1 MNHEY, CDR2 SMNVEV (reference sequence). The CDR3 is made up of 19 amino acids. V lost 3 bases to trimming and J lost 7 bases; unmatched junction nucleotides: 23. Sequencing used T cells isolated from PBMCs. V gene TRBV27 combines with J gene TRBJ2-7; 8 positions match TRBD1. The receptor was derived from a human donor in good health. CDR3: CASSFGTGLSILRDKEQYF. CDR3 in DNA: TGTGCCAGCAGTTTCGGGACAGGATTAAGTATCCTACGAGATAAAGAGCAGTACTTC.